What follows is one T cell receptor beta chain and its context. The sample comes from a study of blood T cell repertoires in COVID-19. Study processing details: From reference gene primer amplification, estimates of nucleated cell counts were derived. Measured with immunoSEQ multiplex PCR; TCRdb has only the in-frame clones, and not every one. V, J and clone size are those of that table, while D and trimming were read from the DNA. The sample comprises roughly 300,000 clones, around 84% of which are singletons, and roughly 1.5% rests with the top ten. The sequenced sample consisted of peripheral blood. This TCR came from a human donor with COVID-19, enrolled during active disease. The donor label of this sample is uncertain.

The CDR3 DNA reads TGTGCCACCAGTGATCCGACAGGGGGCGTTAATGGCTACACCTTC. Protein sequence: CATSDPTGGVNGYTF. The rearrangement links TRBV24-1 to TRBJ1-2; 10 positions match TRBD1. This CDR3 is built from 15 residues. CDR1 and CDR2 (germline): KGHDR, SFDVKD. After removal of 3 bases from V and 6 bases from J, the junction contained 6 bases not matched to a gene.